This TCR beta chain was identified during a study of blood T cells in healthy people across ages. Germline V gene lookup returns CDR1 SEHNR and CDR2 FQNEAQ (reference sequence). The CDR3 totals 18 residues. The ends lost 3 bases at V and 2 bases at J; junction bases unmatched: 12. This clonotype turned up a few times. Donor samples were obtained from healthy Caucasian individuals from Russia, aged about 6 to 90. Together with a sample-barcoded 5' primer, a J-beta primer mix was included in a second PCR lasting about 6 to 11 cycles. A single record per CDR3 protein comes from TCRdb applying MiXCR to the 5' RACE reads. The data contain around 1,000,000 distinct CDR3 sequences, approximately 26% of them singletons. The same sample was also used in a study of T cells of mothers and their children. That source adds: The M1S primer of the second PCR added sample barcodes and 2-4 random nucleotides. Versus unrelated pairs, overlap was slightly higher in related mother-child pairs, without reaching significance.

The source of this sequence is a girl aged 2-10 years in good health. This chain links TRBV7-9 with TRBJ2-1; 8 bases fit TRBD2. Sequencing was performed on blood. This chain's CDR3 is CASSLPAGVQIPYNEQFF. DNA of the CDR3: TGTGCCAGCAGCTTGCCAGCGGGAGTCCAAATCCCCTACAATGAGCAGTTCTTC.